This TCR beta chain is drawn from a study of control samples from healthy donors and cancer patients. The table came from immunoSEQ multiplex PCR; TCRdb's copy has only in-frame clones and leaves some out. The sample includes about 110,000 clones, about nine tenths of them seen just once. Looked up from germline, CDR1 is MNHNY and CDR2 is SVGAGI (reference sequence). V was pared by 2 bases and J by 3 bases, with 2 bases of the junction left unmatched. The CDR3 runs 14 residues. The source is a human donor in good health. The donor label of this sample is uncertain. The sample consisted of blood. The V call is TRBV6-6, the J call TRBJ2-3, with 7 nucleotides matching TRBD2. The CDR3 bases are TGTGCCAGCAGTTACCGGGGGGAAACAGATACGCAGTATTTT. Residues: CASSYRGETDTQYF.